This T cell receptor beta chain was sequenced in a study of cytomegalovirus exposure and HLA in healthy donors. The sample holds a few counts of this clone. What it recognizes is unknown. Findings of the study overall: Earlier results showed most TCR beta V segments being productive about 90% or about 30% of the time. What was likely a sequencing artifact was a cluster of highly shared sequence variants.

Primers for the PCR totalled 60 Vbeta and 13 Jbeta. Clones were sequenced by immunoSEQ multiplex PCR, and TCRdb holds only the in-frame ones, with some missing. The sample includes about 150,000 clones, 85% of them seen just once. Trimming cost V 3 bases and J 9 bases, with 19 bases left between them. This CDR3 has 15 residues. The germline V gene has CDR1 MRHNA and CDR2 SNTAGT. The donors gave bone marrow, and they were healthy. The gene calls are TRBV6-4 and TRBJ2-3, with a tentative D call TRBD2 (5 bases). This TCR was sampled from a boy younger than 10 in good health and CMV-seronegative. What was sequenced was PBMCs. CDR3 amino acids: CASSESSAGVGTQYF. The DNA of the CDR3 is TGTGCCAGCAGTGAAAGTAGCGCCGGGGTCGGCACGCAGTATTTT.